Each of the 15 T cell receptor beta chains below was sequenced from the same sample in a study of molecular identifiers for immune sequencing clone quantification. From the PCR reads, TCRdb called clonotypes with MiXCR, one entry per CDR3 protein. The table shows 600,000 to 650,000 distinct CDR3 sequences, with 15% to 20% occurring only once. Sequenced: naive CD8+ T cells from blood, with Jurkat cell RNA spiked in. As to subset: FACS-sorted CD8+CD4-CCR7+CD45RA+ naive T cells. Receptor source: a human donor in good health. Some libraries in this study had Jurkat cell RNA spiked in.

The V call is TRBV19, the J call TRBJ2-2; maybe TRBD2 (6 bases). Trimming stripped 7 bases from V and 6 bases from J, with 24 bases between. This CDR3 has 17 residues. Germline assignment: CDR1 LNHDA and CDR2 SQIVND (reference sequence). The CDR3 sequence: CASTPPSRPGTAGELFF. The CDR3 DNA reads TGTGCCAGTACCCCACCATCCCGGCCAGGGACTGCCGGGGAGCTGTTTTTT.

This clonotype was seen only once. This may stem from a read error, because a much larger clone lies one nucleotide away. The rearrangement uses TRBV10-3 and TRBJ1-1; no clear D gene. The CDR3 totals 12 residues. In germline, CDR1 is ENHRY, CDR2 SYGVKD. CDR3 protein: CAISDTNTGAFF. DNA of the CDR3: TGTGCCATCAGTGACACTAACACTGGAGCTTTCTTT.

This clonotype was picked up many times. The chain joins TRBV7-9 to TRBJ2-5, with D unresolved. There are 14 residues in the CDR3. V lost 4 bases, J lost 5 bases, and 14 bases lay in between. Germline V gives CDR1 SEHNR, CDR2 FQNEAQ (reference sequence). The CDR3 DNA reads TGTGCCAGCAGCTCGCCAACCCCGGAGGAGACCCAGTACTTC. It encodes CASSSPTPEETQYF.

For this clonotype: A single base separates this from a much larger clone, so it may be a read error. The chain links TRBV13 to TRBJ1-1, with no clear D. The CDR3 extends over 13 amino acids. CDR1 is PRHDT, CDR2 FYEKMQ, per germline (reference sequence). Trimming took off 5 bases at V and 3 bases at J, with 10 bases between the two ends. The CDR3, as DNA: TGTGCCAGCAGCGACAATGAGGACACTGAAGCTTTCTTT. Translation gives CASSDNEDTEAFF. The full variable domain, completed using reference TRBV13 and TRBJ1-1, is AAGVIQSPRHLIKEKRETATLKCYPIPRHDTVYWYQQGPGQDPQFLISFYEKMQSDKGSIPDRFSAQQFSDYHSELNMSSLELGDSALYFCASSDNEDTEAFFGQGTRLTVV.

This clonotype turned up a few times. This chain connects TRBV18 to TRBJ2-1; D might be TRBD2 (6 bases). The V end was cut by 3 bases, the J end by 4 bases, with 16 bases between. The CDR3 is made up of 16 amino acids. Germline V gene lookup returns CDR1 KGHSH and CDR2 LQKENI. The CDR3 is CASSPGRDWVYNEQFF. The DNA of the CDR3 is TGTGCCAGCTCACCTGGTCGGGACTGGGTATACAATGAGCAGTTCTTC.

This clonotype was picked up many times. The V gene is TRBV10-3, the J gene TRBJ2-7; 15 bases are shared with TRBD2. V shed 6 bases, J shed 0 bases, and the junction held 3 bases outside the gene matches. The CDR3 has 16 residues. CDR1 is ENHRY and CDR2 is SYGVKD in the germline V gene. This CDR3 is CAISGTSGRSSYEQYF. The CDR3 nucleotides read TGTGCCATCAGCGGGACTAGCGGGAGGAGCTCCTACGAGCAGTACTTC.

This clonotype was detected ten times or more. The CDR3 nucleotides read TGTGCCAGCAGCCCCAGGGACAGGTACACTGAAGCTTTCTTT. It specifies CASSPRDRYTEAFF. The gene calls are TRBV7-9 and TRBJ1-1; 8 bases agree with TRBD1. The CDR3 has 14 amino acids. With V trimmed by 5 bases and J by 3 bases, 5 bases remained unmatched. Germline V gene lookup returns CDR1 SEHNR and CDR2 FQNEAQ (reference sequence).

Many counts were recorded for this clonotype. The V gene is TRBV28, the J gene TRBJ2-7; no firm D call. CDR1 and CDR2 (germline): MDHEN, SYDVKM. The CDR3 spans 15 residues. V was cut by 5 bases and J by 0 bases, with 14 bases left in between. The CDR3: CASSPARPFSYEQYF. CDR3 coding DNA: TGTGCCAGCAGTCCCGCACGGCCATTCTCCTACGAGCAGTACTTC.

This clonotype was recorded many times. J is TRBJ2-7 and V is TRBV5-1; no clear D gene. This CDR3 region has 14 residues. CDR1 is SGHRS and CDR2 is YFSETQ in the germline V gene. With 5 bases removed from V and 0 bases from J, the gap between germline ends came to 12 bases. This CDR3 reads CASSISASSYEQYF. The CDR3 region has the DNA TGCGCCAGCAGTATCTCAGCAAGCTCCTACGAGCAGTACTTC.

As concerns this clonotype: The junction departs from germline at one end; a sequencing error may be responsible. The rearrangement joins TRBV3-1 to TRBJ2-1; D is unresolved. CDR1 and CDR2 (germline): LGHDT, YNNKEL (reference sequence). This CDR3 spans 11 amino acids. The CDR3 region has the DNA TGTGCCAGCAGCCTCCTCAATGGGCAGTTCTTC. Residues: CASSLLNGQFF.

This clonotype was seen just once. Possible read error: a much larger clone is one base away. The chain recombines TRBV6-2 or TRBV6-3 with TRBJ1-1; 9 bases agree with TRBD1. This CDR3 is 17 amino acids long. Germline V gene sequence: CDR1 MNHEY, CDR2 SVGEGT. V shed 8 bases and J 0 bases; nucleotides not matched to a gene: 13. CDR3 sequence (DNA): TGTGCCAGCGGGGGACAGGGTCTCGGTCGGGTGAACACTGAAGCTTTCTTT. It specifies CASGGQGLGRVNTEAFF.

This clonotype was detected a few times. CDR3: CASSLVSSSGGADTQYF. In nucleotides, the CDR3 is TGTGCCAGCAGCTTAGTAAGTTCTAGCGGGGGCGCAGATACGCAGTATTTT. The chain recombines TRBV11-3 with TRBJ2-3; 10 positions match TRBD2. The CDR3 is 17 residues long. The V gene's germline CDR1 is SGHNT and CDR2 YENEEA. Trimming removed 1 base from V and 4 bases from J; junction bases left unmatched: 8.

This clonotype was seen ten or more times. The J gene is TRBJ2-2, the V gene TRBV6-2 or TRBV6-3; D perhaps matches TRBD2 (5 bases). Germline V lookup: CDR1 MNHEY, CDR2 SVGEGT. The germline V and J ends were trimmed by 6 bases and 4 bases, with 15 bases remaining between them. The CDR3 runs to 15 residues. DNA of the CDR3: TGTGCCAGCAGAGAGTTAGTGCGGGTCACCGGGGAGCTGTTTTTT. Translation: CASRELVRVTGELFF.

J is TRBJ2-1 and V is TRBV11-2, with 10 bases lining up with TRBD2. This CDR3 has 19 residues. The germline V gene has CDR1 SGHAT and CDR2 FQNNGV. Trimming removed 5 bases from V and 0 bases from J; junction bases left unmatched: 13. The CDR3 nucleotides are TGTGCCAGCAGCCACGGACCAGCGGGGGGGCCTAGCTCCTACAATGAGCAGTTCTTC. Protein: CASSHGPAGGPSSYNEQFF.

The sample holds many counts of this clonotype. The rearrangement joins TRBV4-3 to TRBJ2-3, with TRBD2 matching 8 bases. The CDR3 has 16 amino acids. With V trimmed by 3 bases and J by 2 bases, 7 bases remained unmatched. The germline V gene encodes CDR1 LGHNA and CDR2 YSLEER. The DNA of the CDR3 is TGCGCCAGCAGCCAGGAACGGGGGGGCCTCACAGATACGCAGTATTTT. Its protein product is CASSQERGGLTDTQYF.